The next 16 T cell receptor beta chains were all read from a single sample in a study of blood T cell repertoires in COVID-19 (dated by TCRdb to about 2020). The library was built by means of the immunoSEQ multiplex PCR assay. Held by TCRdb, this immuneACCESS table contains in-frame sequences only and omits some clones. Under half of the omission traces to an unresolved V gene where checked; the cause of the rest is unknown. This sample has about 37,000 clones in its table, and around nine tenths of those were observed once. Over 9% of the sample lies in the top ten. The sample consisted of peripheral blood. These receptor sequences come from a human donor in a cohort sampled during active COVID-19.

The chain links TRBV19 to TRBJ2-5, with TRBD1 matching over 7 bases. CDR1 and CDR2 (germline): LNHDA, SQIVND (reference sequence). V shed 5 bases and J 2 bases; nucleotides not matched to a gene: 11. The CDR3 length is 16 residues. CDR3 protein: CASSRRDSMLQETQYF. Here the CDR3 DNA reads TGTGCCAGTAGTCGCCGGGACAGCATGCTACAAGAGACCCAGTACTTC.

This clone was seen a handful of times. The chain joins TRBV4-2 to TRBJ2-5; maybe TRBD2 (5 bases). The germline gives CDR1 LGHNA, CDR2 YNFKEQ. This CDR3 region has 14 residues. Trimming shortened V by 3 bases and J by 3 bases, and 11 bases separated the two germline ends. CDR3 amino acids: CASSQDLFKETQYF. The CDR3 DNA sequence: TGTGCCAGCAGCCAGGACTTATTTAAAGAGACCCAGTACTTC.

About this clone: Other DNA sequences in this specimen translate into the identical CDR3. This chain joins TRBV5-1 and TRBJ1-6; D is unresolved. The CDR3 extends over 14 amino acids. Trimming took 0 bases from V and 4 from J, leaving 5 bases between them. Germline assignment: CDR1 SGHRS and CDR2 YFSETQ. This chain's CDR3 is CASSLGQYNSPLHF. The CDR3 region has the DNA TGCGCCAGCAGCTTGGGGCAGTATAATTCACCCCTCCACTTT.

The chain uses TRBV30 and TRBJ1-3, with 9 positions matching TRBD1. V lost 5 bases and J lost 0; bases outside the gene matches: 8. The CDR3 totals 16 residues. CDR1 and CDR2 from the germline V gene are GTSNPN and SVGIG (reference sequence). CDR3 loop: CAWARDRVYSGNTIYF. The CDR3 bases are TGTGCCTGGGCGCGGGACAGGGTTTACTCTGGAAACACCATATATTTT.

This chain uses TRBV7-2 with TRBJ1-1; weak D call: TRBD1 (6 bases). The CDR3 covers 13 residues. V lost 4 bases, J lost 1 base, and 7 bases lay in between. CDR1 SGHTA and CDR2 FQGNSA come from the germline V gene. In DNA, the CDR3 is TGTGCCAGCAGCTCGACAGGGAACACTGAAGCTTTCTTT. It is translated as CASSSTGNTEAFF.

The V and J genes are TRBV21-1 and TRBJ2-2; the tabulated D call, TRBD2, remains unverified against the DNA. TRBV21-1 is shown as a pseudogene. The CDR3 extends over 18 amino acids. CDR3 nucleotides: TGTGCCAGCAGCCCCCAAGAGCGGGAGCTTAGTAACACCGGGGAGCTGTTTTTT. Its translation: CASSPQERELSNTGELFF.

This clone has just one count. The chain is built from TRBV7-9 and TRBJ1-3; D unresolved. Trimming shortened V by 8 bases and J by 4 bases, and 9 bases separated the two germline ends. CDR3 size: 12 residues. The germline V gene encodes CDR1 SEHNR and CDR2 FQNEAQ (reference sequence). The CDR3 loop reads CASVARGNTIYF. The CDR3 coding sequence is TGTGCCAGCGTCGCTAGGGGAAACACCATATATTTT.

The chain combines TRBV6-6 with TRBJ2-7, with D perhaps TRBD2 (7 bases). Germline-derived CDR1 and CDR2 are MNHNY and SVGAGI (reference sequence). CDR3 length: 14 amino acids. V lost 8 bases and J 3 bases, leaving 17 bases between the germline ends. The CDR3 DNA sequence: TGTGCCAGCGAGGGGGGGGCCCCTGACTACGAGCAGTACTTC. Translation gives CASEGGAPDYEQYF.

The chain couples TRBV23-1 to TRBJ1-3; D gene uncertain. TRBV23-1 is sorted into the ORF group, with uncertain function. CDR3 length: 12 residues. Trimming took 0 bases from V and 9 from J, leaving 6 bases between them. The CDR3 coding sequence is TGCGCCAGCAGTCAATCCCGGGGCACCATATATTTT. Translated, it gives CASSQSRGTIYF.

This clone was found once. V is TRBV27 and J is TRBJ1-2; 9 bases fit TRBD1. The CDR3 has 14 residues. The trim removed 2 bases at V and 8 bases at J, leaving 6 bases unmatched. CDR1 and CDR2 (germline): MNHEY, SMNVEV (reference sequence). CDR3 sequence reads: CASSLRQGVGGYTF. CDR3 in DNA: TGTGCCAGCAGTTTACGACAGGGGGTAGGAGGCTACACCTTC.

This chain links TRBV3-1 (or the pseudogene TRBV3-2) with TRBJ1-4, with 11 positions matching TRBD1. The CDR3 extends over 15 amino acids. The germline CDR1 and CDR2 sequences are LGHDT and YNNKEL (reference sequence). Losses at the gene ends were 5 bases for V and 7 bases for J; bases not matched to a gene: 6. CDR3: CASSSEGTGGEKLFF. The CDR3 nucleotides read TGTGCCAGCAGCTCCGAAGGGACAGGGGGTGAAAAACTGTTTTTT.

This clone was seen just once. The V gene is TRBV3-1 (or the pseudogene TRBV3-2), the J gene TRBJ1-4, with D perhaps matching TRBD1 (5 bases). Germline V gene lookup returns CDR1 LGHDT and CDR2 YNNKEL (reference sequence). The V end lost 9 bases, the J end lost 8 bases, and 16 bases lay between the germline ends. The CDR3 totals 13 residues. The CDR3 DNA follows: TGTGCCAGTAGTGGAGGGGTCCAGGAAAAACTGTTTTTT. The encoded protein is CASSGGVQEKLFF.

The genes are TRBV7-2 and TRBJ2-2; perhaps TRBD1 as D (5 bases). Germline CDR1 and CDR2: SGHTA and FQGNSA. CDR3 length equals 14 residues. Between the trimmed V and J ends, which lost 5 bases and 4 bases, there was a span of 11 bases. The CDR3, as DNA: TGTGCCAGCAGCCCCAGGGTTTTCACCGGGGAGCTGTTTTTT. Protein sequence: CASSPRVFTGELFF.

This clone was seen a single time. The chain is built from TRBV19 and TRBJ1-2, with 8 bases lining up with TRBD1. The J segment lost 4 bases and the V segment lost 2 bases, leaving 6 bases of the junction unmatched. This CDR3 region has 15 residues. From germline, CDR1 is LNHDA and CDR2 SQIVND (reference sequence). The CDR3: CASSIQGAELYGYTF. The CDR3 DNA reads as TGTGCCAGTAGTATACAGGGGGCGGAACTCTATGGCTACACCTTC.

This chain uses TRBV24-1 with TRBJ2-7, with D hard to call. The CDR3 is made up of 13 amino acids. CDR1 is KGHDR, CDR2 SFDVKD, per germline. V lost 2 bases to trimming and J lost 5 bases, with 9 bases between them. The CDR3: CATSDSPSDEQYF. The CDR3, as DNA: TGTGCCACCAGTGATTCACCTTCGGACGAGCAGTACTTC.

The DNA for the CDR3 is TGTGCCAGCTCACCATCTTCCTTCGGGTCTGGAAACACCATATATTTT. This sequence encodes CASSPSSFGSGNTIYF. The rearrangement joins TRBV18 to TRBJ1-3; no definite D call. The CDR3 consists of 16 residues. The V and J ends lost 2 bases and 1 base respectively, with 12 bases between them. CDR1 is KGHSH and CDR2 is LQKENI in the germline V gene.